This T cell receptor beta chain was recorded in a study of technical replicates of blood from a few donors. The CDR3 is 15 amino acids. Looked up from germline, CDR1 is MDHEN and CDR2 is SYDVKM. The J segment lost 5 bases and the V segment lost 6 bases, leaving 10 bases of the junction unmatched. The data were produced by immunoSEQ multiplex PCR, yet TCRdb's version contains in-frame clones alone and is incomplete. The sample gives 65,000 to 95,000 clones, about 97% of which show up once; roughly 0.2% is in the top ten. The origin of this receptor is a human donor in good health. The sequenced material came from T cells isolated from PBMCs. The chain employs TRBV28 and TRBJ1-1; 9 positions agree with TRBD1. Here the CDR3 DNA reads TGTGCCAGCAGGCCCCTGGGACAGGGCGTGACTGAAGCTTTCTTT. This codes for CASRPLGQGVTEAFF.